The 20 T cell receptor beta chains in this list originate from one sample, sequenced in a study of shared clonotypes between healthy human individuals (dated by TCRdb to about 2020). The library was made by the immunoSEQ multiplex PCR assay. Entries here come from immuneACCESS through TCRdb and include only in-frame sequences with V and J called. Some clones fail to appear in such tables; in the studies checked, an unresolved V gene covers under half of the shortfall, and the cause of the remainder is unknown. This sample gives more than 400,000 clones in total; about 84% of them show up just once. The ten largest clones capture roughly 13% of the sample. Sequences were obtained from PBMCs. The source of these receptors is a woman between 35 and 50 years old in good health. Some clones in this sample may be carry-over from other donors' samples.

The chain employs TRBV9 and TRBJ2-3; the match to TRBD2 covers 8 bases. The V gene end was trimmed by 4 bases and the J gene end by 1 base; junction bases not matched to a gene: 5. CDR3 length equals 15 residues. Germline V CDR1 and CDR2: SGDLS, YYNGEE. The CDR3 nucleotides read TGTGCCAGCAGCCCTCTAGCGGGCGGCACAGATACGCAGTATTTT. Translating it yields CASSPLAGGTDTQYF.

With regard to this clone: Given a far larger clone just one base away, this is likely a sequencing read error. This chain uses TRBV5-6 with TRBJ1-1; D possibly corresponds to TRBD1 (6 bases). V was shortened by 3 bases and J by 1 base, with 10 bases between the two germline ends. Germline V CDR1 and CDR2: SGHDT, YYEEEE. The CDR3 runs 14 residues. The CDR3 region is CASSYQDRNTEAFF. For the CDR3, the DNA is TGTGCCAGCAGCTACCAGGACAGGAACACTGAAGCTTTCTTT.

Comment on this clone: The sample carries other DNA sequences with the same CDR3. The chain combines TRBV5-1 with TRBJ2-3, with D perhaps TRBD2 (5 bases). The CDR3 covers 15 residues. Germline loops: CDR1 SGHRS, CDR2 YFSETQ. V was shortened by 0 bases and J by 0 bases, with 8 bases between the two germline ends. The CDR3 loop is CASSLAGVSTDTQYF. The CDR3 nucleotides read TGCGCCAGCAGCTTGGCCGGGGTAAGCACAGATACGCAGTATTTT.

The V call is TRBV11-3, the J call TRBJ2-1; D is ambiguous. The CDR3 is made up of 14 amino acids. Germline loops: CDR1 SGHNT, CDR2 YENEEA. Trimming shortened V by 0 bases and J by 5 bases, and 8 bases separated the two germline ends. The CDR3 bases are TGTGCCAGCAGCTTAGAGCCCCAGCACAATGAGCAGTTCTTC. Protein product: CASSLEPQHNEQFF.

V usage is TRBV16 and J usage is TRBJ1-1; a weak D match, TRBD1 (5 bases). Deletions cut 4 bases from V and 5 bases from J, with 11 bases between. In germline, CDR1 is KGHSY, CDR2 FQNENV. This CDR3 spans 13 amino acids. CDR3 residues: CASSPSGRTEAFF. DNA of the CDR3: TGTGCCAGCAGCCCTTCAGGGCGGACTGAAGCTTTCTTT.

The genes are TRBV29-1 and TRBJ2-1; D ambiguous. V was shortened by 7 bases and J by 6 bases, with 13 bases between the two germline ends. This CDR3 has 12 amino acids. CDR1 is SQVTM and CDR2 is ANQGSEA in the germline V gene. CDR3 protein: CSAGRRANEQFF. In DNA, the CDR3 is TGCAGCGCCGGACGTAGGGCCAATGAGCAGTTCTTC.

This chain links TRBV5-1 with TRBJ2-7; the match to TRBD1 covers 7 bases. This CDR3 has 15 amino acids. Germline V gene data show CDR1 as SGHRS and CDR2 as YFSETQ. The V and J ends lost 1 base and 6 bases, in that order; junction bases with no gene match: 10. In DNA form, the CDR3 reads TGCGCCAGCAGCTTGACGACAGGGTTGGGAAGCGAGCAGTACTTC. It specifies CASSLTTGLGSEQYF. The full variable domain, rest sourced from reference TRBV5-1 and TRBJ2-7, is KAGVTQTPRYLIKTRGQQVTLSCSPISGHRSVSWYQQTPGQGLQFLFEYFSETQRNKGNFPGRFSGRQFSNSRSEMNVSTLELGDSALYLCASSLTTGLGSEQYFGPGTRLTVT.

The chain carries TRBV9 and TRBJ2-3, with D hard to call. CDR1 and CDR2 from the germline V gene are SGDLS and YYNGEE. V was shortened by 4 bases and J by 2 bases, with 17 bases between the two germline ends. The CDR3 contains 16 residues. In DNA form, the CDR3 reads TGTGCCAGCAGCCCCCCCGCAGCCACCCTCACAGATACGCAGTATTTT. This encodes CASSPPAATLTDTQYF. Supplemented by reference TRBV9 and TRBJ2-3, the full variable domain reads DSGVTQTPKHLITATGQRVTLRCSPRSGDLSVYWYQQSLDQGLQFLIQYYNGEERAKGNILERFSAQQFPDLHSELNLSSLELGDSALYFCASSPPAATLTDTQYFGPGTRLTVL.

The rearrangement joins TRBV11-2 to TRBJ1-3, with TRBD1 matching over 7 bases. The V gene's germline CDR1 is SGHAT and CDR2 FQNNGV. Unmatched junction bases numbered 5, after V lost 5 bases and J lost 1 base. The CDR3 sequence is 15 residues long. The CDR3 reads CASSPEGQSGNTIYF. In DNA, the CDR3 is TGTGCCAGCAGCCCAGAGGGACAGTCTGGAAACACCATATATTTT.

This clone was seen once. With only one base between it and a far larger clone, this is likely a read error. Other DNA sequences within the sample encode an identical CDR3. This rearrangement joins TRBV28 to TRBJ1-2; no clear D. CDR1 and CDR2 from the germline V gene are MDHEN and SYDVKM. The CDR3 is 15 residues long. The CDR3 loop is CASSLSGIGRYGYTF. The CDR3 DNA sequence: TGTGCCAGTAGTTTATCAGGAATTGGTCGCTATGGCTACACCTTC.

This chain connects TRBV7-3 to TRBJ2-2, with unresolved D. Germline V lookup: CDR1 SGHTA, CDR2 FQGTGA. The CDR3 contains 16 residues. V was pared by 0 bases and J by 5 bases, with 13 bases between. The CDR3 bases are TGTGCCAGCAGCTTAACCGCCCCCCGAGAGACCGGGGAGCTGTTTTTT. Translating gives CASSLTAPRETGELFF.

This clone was seen once. One base separates it from a far larger clone, so it is likely a read error. The rearrangement joins TRBV30 to TRBJ2-3; unclear D gene. The CDR3 totals 12 residues. The germline V gene has CDR1 GTSNPN and CDR2 SVGIG (reference sequence). The CDR3 DNA follows: TGTTCCTGGAGTGTAGCTGGAGATACGCAGTATTTT. It encodes CSWSVAGDTQYF.

In nucleotides, the CDR3 is TGTGCCAGCAGTGAACCCGGGACTAGCGCCTACACAGATACGCAGTATTTT. It encodes CASSEPGTSAYTDTQYF. The chain couples TRBV25-1 to TRBJ2-3, with 10 bases fitting TRBD2. CDR1 MGHDK and CDR2 SYGVNS come from the germline V gene. With V trimmed by 2 bases and J by 2 bases, 7 bases remained unmatched. The CDR3 sequence is 17 residues long.

This clone occurred a few times. This sequence joins TRBV4-3 and TRBJ1-2; no clear D gene. The V end was cut by 0 bases, the J end by 8 bases, with 19 bases between. The length of the CDR3 is 16 residues. Germline V gene lookup returns CDR1 LGHNA and CDR2 YSLEER. Here the CDR3 reads CASSQEPNMGGGGYTF. In nucleotides, the CDR3 is TGCGCCAGCAGCCAAGAGCCTAATATGGGAGGCGGGGGCTACACCTTC.

With regard to this clone: A read error is the likely source, as a far larger clone sits one nucleotide away. The J gene is TRBJ2-5, the V gene TRBV11-2; D call uncertain. V was pared by 5 bases and J by 4 bases, with 11 bases between. CDR3 size: 13 residues. Germline lookup yields CDR1 SGHAT and CDR2 FQNNGV. CDR3 coding DNA: TGTGCCAGCAGCCCTGGCTCAAGAGAGACCCAGTACTTC. It codes for CASSPGSRETQYF.

Of note for this clone: The likely explanation is a read error, given a far larger clone one base away. In the same sample, other DNA sequences code for this CDR3. This chain joins TRBV10-3 and TRBJ1-5, with D possibly matching TRBD1 (5 bases). The CDR3 runs 15 residues. Germline V CDR1 and CDR2: ENHRY, SYGVKD. The CDR3 DNA sequence: TGTGCTATCAGTAACCCAGGGTGGGGGGACCAGCCCCAGCATTTT. It yields the protein CAISNPGWGDQPQHF.

The chain is built from TRBV30 and TRBJ2-1; D might be TRBD2 (6 bases). CDR3 length equals 15 residues. The germline gives CDR1 GTSNPN, CDR2 SVGIG (reference sequence). V was cut by 4 bases and J by 0 bases, with 13 bases left in between. DNA of the CDR3: TGTGCCTGGAAGCAGCGGGCAAGCTCCTACAATGAGCAGTTCTTC. It translates to CAWKQRASSYNEQFF.

The chain couples TRBV28 to TRBJ2-1; D assignment may be TRBD1 or TRBD2 (8 bases each). This CDR3 contains 18 residues. With 4 bases removed from V and 5 bases from J, the gap between germline ends came to 24 bases. The germline V gene has CDR1 MDHEN and CDR2 SYDVKM. CDR3 residues: CASSSDRAVGTRNNEQFF. Here the CDR3 DNA reads TGTGCCAGCAGTTCGGACAGGGCAGTCGGGACTAGAAACAATGAGCAGTTCTTC.

Details on this clone: This likely stems from a read error, as it lies one base from a far larger clone. This chain joins TRBV4-2 and TRBJ2-7, with a possible D match to TRBD1 (5 bases). There are 14 residues in the CDR3. Trimming removed 4 bases from V and 2 bases from J, with 12 bases in between. From germline, CDR1 is LGHNA and CDR2 YNFKEQ. CDR3 nucleotides: TGTGCCAGCAGCCGCGAGGACATAACCTACGAGCAGTACTTC. This sequence encodes CASSREDITYEQYF.

The table lists this clone with a count of one. The rearrangement uses TRBV6-1 and TRBJ2-7; the D is unclear. Trimming took 7 bases from V and 3 from J, leaving 7 bases between them. The CDR3 contains 11 residues. CDR1 MNHNS and CDR2 SASEGT come from the germline V gene. This chain's CDR3 is CASTESYEQYF. CDR3 nucleotides: TGTGCCAGCACAGAGAGCTACGAGCAGTACTTC.